The 2 T cell receptor beta chains below were found in one sample sequenced in a study of blood T cell repertoires in COVID-19. The protocol was immunoSEQ multiplex PCR, while the TCRdb copy is restricted to in-frame clones and leaves out a portion. Of under 100,000 clones in the sample, 87% are singletons; the top ten hold around 14%. Sequences were obtained from peripheral blood. All receptors come from a male donor with acute or convalescent COVID-19.

CDR3 nucleotides: TGTGCCAGCAGCTTAGACGGGGGAAGAGAGACCCAGTACTTC. Its translation: CASSLDGGRETQYF. V usage is TRBV11-3 and J usage is TRBJ2-5; perhaps TRBD2 as D (6 bases). CDR3 length equals 14 residues. The germline V gene encodes CDR1 SGHNT and CDR2 YENEEA. The V gene lost 0 bases and the J gene lost 4 bases, with 9 bases spanning the gap.

The gene calls are TRBV29-1 and TRBJ2-7; D is unclear. This CDR3 is built from 10 residues. Germline V gene lookup returns CDR1 SQVTM and CDR2 ANQGSEA. This chain's CDR3 is CRESGYEQYF. DNA of the CDR3: TGCAGGGAATCAGGCTACGAGCAGTACTTC.